This is a list of T cell receptor beta chains from one sample in a study. TCRdb reprocessed the RT-PCR reads via MiXCR and lists one record per CDR3 protein. The sample gives almost 700,000 distinct CDR3 sequences, 14% of which show up once; 3.6% is in the top ten. Sequencing input: memory CD4+ T cells from blood. Receptors originate from a female donor in good health, serving as a healthy control. CDR3s include the opening cysteine and the closing phenylalanine or tryptophan. The order of the fields is clone size, D gene, J gene, CDR3 length, V gene, CDR3 protein, CDR3 DNA. D genes are given only for firm matches. Not every row has a clone size; where given, it reads once, few, many or a size class.

- | TRBD2 | TRBJ2-7 | 15 | TRBV20-1 | CSASLYGRGTYEQYF | TGCAGTGCTAGTTTATACGGGAGGGGAACCTACGAGCAGTACTTC
- | - | TRBJ2-1 | 15 | TRBV5-1 | CASSLERADYNEQFF | TGCGCCAGCAGCTTGGAACGGGCTGATTACAATGAGCAGTTCTTC
- | - | TRBJ1-5 | 18 | TRBV6-1 | CASTLTLGLGAENQPQHF | TGTGCCAGCACCCTCACCCTGGGTTTGGGGGCGGAGAATCAGCCCCAGCATTTT
- | - | TRBJ1-1 | 12 | TRBV5-1 | CASSYPDTEAFF | TGCGCCAGCAGTTACCCGGACACTGAAGCTTTCTTT
- | - | TRBJ2-2 | 16 | TRBV6-1 | CASSEAVGGDTGELFF | TGTGCCAGCAGTGAAGCGGTGGGCGGGGACACCGGGGAGCTGTTTTTT
few | - | TRBJ1-1 | 13 | TRBV5-1 | CASSLTGVDKAFF | TGCGCCAGCAGCTTGACGGGGGTGGATAAAGCTTTCTTT
- | TRBD1 | TRBJ1-2 | 14 | TRBV7-2 | CASSTMTGNYGYTF | TGTGCCAGCAGCACTATGACAGGGAACTATGGCTACACCTTC
- | - | TRBJ2-6 | 15 | TRBV5-1 | CASSFQGLGANVLTF | TGCGCCAGCAGCTTCCAGGGTCTGGGGGCCAACGTCCTGACTTTC
few | - | TRBJ2-2 | 14 | TRBV27 | CASSLNRETGELFF | TGTGCCAGCAGTTTAAACAGGGAAACCGGGGAGCTGTTTTTT
many | - | TRBJ2-7 | 13 | TRBV5-1 | CASSSYSSYEQYF | TGCGCCAGCAGCTCCTATAGCTCCTACGAGCAGTACTTC
few | TRBD1 | TRBJ1-1 | 13 | TRBV10-3 | CAISPTGETEAFF | TGTGCCATCAGTCCCACAGGGGAAACTGAAGCTTTCTTT
- | - | TRBJ1-1 | 11 | TRBV20-1 | CSARARGEAFF | TGCAGTGCTAGAGCACGGGGGGAAGCTTTCTTT
many | TRBD2 | TRBJ2-2 | 14 | TRBV10-3 | CAIRGLSDTGELFF | TGTGCCATCAGGGGACTATCCGACACCGGGGAGCTGTTTTTT
- | TRBD2 | TRBJ2-3 | 16 | TRBV20-1 | CSARAPSGRAVDTQYF | TGCAGTGCTAGAGCTCCTAGCGGGAGGGCTGTAGATACGCAGTATTTT